Listed here are 12 T cell receptor beta chains from one sample, sequenced in a study of blood T cell repertoires in COVID-19. Generated by immunoSEQ multiplex PCR, the TCRdb table keeps only in-frame clones and is missing some. The sample lists fewer than 150,000 clones, approximately 85% seen once, with about 5.5% in the top ten. The sequenced sample consisted of peripheral blood. The source is a woman aged 60-75 years with COVID-19, enrolled during active disease.

The J gene is TRBJ1-5, the V gene TRBV20-1, with D perhaps TRBD1 (5 bases). The germline V gene has CDR1 DFQATT and CDR2 SNEGSKA (reference sequence). Deletions cut 3 bases from V and 9 bases from J, with 15 bases between. The CDR3 is 13 amino acids. CDR3 loop: CSASYGTLGPQHF. The CDR3 DNA is TGCAGTGCTAGTTACGGGACTTTAGGGCCCCAGCATTTT.

V gene TRBV4-2 combines with J gene TRBJ2-7; D is undetermined. The CDR3 is made up of 13 amino acids. Germline V gives CDR1 LGHNA, CDR2 YNFKEQ. Trimming pared 3 bases from V and 5 bases from J, leaving 11 bases between. CDR3 DNA sequence: TGTGCCAGCAGCCAGGGTGAGGTAAACGAGCAGTACTTC. Amino acid sequence: CASSQGEVNEQYF.

The chain is built from TRBV4-1 and TRBJ1-5, with a weak D call TRBD1 (6 bases). Germline values: CDR1 MGHRA, CDR2 YSYEKL. The CDR3 is 16 residues long. Trimming took 1 base from V and 4 from J, leaving 14 bases between them. The CDR3 sequence: CASSQGRGERNQPQHF. The CDR3 DNA follows: TGCGCCAGCAGCCAAGGCAGGGGCGAAAGAAATCAGCCCCAGCATTTT.

This sequence joins TRBV7-2 and TRBJ1-5; D is uncertain. The CDR3 runs 14 residues. Looked up from germline, CDR1 is SGHTA and CDR2 is FQGNSA. Trimming stripped 5 bases from V and 4 bases from J, with 12 bases between. The CDR3 DNA follows: TGTGCCAGCAGCCTTCTGGCGGGAAATCAGCCCCAGCATTTT. Translation gives CASSLLAGNQPQHF.

This sequence joins TRBV19 and TRBJ1-5; 9 nucleotides match TRBD1. The junction had 11 bases not matched to a gene; V was cut back by 6 bases and J by 5 bases. This CDR3 has 16 residues. CDR1 and CDR2 from the germline V gene are LNHDA and SQIVND (reference sequence). The DNA for the CDR3 is TGTGCCAGTAGCCTAAAGGGGACAGGGACGGATCAGCCCCAGCATTTT. Its protein is CASSLKGTGTDQPQHF.

The rearrangement links TRBV19 to TRBJ1-1; D gene unclear. The germline CDR1 and CDR2 sequences are LNHDA and SQIVND (reference sequence). There are 13 residues in the CDR3. Trimming pared 4 bases from V and 6 bases from J, leaving 12 bases between. CDR3 protein: CASSTRLSAEAFF. CDR3 in DNA: TGTGCCAGTAGTACCCGACTCTCGGCTGAAGCTTTCTTT.

The chain employs TRBV3-1 (or the pseudogene TRBV3-2) and TRBJ2-4; 8 bases line up with TRBD1. Germline CDR1 LGHDT, CDR2 YNNKEL (reference sequence). The CDR3 consists of 15 residues. J lost 7 bases, V lost 2 bases, and 7 bases had no gene match. The CDR3 nucleotides read TGTGCCAGCAGCCAAAAACGGGACAGGTGGAACATTCAGTACTTC. It specifies CASSQKRDRWNIQYF.

The rearrangement links TRBV7-8 to TRBJ2-1; 7 bases are a match to TRBD2. V trimming: 2 bases; J trimming: 8 bases; junction bases outside the gene matches: 9. CDR1 and CDR2 (germline): SGHVS, FQNEAQ. The CDR3 consists of 15 residues. The DNA for the CDR3 is TGTGCCAGCAGCTTATATTCGCGGACTAGTGATGAGCAGTTCTTC. Residues: CASSLYSRTSDEQFF.

This rearrangement joins TRBV9 to TRBJ1-1, with unresolved D. Germline CDR1 SGDLS, CDR2 YYNGEE. The V end was cut by 0 bases, the J end by 7 bases, with 13 bases between. This CDR3 spans 14 amino acids. The CDR3: CASSVVAGFGEAFF. CDR3 DNA sequence: TGTGCCAGCAGCGTAGTGGCGGGGTTTGGTGAAGCTTTCTTT.

The V and J genes are TRBV4-3 and TRBJ1-2; 8 bases map to TRBD1. This CDR3 region has 14 residues. CDR1 LGHNA and CDR2 YSLEER come from the germline V gene. V lost 3 bases to trimming and J lost 8 bases; unmatched junction nucleotides: 8. This chain's CDR3 is CASSHTTGAGGYTF. For the CDR3, the DNA is TGCGCCAGCAGCCATACGACAGGGGCGGGCGGCTACACCTTC.

The CDR3 nucleotides are TGCAGCGTTGAAGAAGGACAGGACGGTTATGGCTACACCTTC. This translates into CSVEEGQDGYGYTF. J is TRBJ1-2 and V is TRBV29-1; TRBD1 agrees at 7 bases. Trimming took 0 bases from V and 5 from J; bases not matched to a gene: 6. CDR3 length: 14 residues. In germline, CDR1 is SQVTM, CDR2 ANQGSEA.

The chain recombines TRBV11-2 with TRBJ2-7, with 8 bases lining up with TRBD1. The CDR3 consists of 14 residues. Losses at the gene ends were 4 bases for V and 2 bases for J; bases not matched to a gene: 4. Germline V gives CDR1 SGHAT, CDR2 FQNNGV. The CDR3 loop is CASSSSGGPYEQYF. The CDR3 nucleotides read TGTGCCAGCAGCTCCTCAGGGGGCCCCTACGAGCAGTACTTC.